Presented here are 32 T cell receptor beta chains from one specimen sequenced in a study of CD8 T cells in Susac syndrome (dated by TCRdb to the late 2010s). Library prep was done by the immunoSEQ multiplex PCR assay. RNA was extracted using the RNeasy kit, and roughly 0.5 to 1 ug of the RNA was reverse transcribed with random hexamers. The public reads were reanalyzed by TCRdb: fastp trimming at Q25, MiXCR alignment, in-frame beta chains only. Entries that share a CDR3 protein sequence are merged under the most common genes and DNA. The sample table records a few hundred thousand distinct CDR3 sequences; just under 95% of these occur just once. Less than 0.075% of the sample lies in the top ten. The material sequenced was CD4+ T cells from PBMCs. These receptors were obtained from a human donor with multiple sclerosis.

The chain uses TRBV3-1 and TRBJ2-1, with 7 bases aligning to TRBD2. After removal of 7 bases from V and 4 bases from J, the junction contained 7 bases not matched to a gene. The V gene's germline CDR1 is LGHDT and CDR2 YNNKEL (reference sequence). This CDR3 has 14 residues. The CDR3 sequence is CASTTSARYNEQFF. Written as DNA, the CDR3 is TGTGCCAGCACTACTAGCGCTCGATACAATGAGCAGTTCTTC.

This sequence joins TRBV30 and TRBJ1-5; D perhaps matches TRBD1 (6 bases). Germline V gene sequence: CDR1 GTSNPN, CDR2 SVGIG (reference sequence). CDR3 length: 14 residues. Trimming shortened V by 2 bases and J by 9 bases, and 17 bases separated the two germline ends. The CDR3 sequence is CAWSTSGQPGPQHF. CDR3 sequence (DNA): TGTGCCTGGAGTACCTCTGGACAGCCCGGGCCCCAGCATTTT.

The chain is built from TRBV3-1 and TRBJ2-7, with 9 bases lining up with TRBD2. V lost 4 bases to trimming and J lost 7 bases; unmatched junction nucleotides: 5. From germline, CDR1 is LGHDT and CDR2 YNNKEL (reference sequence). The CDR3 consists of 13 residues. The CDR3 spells CASSPGLAGEQYF. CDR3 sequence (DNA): TGTGCCAGCAGCCCGGGACTAGCAGGTGAGCAGTACTTC.

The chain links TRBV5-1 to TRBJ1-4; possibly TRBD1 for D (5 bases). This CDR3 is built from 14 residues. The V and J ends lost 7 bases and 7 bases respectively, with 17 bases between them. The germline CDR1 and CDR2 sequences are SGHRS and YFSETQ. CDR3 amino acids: CASQVGPGSEKLFF. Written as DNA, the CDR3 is TGCGCCAGCCAGGTGGGGCCCGGGAGTGAAAAACTGTTTTTT. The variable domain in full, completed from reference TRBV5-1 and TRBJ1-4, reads KAGVTQTPRYLIKTRGQQVTLSCSPISGHRSVSWYQQTPGQGLQFLFEYFSETQRNKGNFPGRFSGRQFSNSRSEMNVSTLELGDSALYLCASQVGPGSEKLFFGSGTQLSVL.

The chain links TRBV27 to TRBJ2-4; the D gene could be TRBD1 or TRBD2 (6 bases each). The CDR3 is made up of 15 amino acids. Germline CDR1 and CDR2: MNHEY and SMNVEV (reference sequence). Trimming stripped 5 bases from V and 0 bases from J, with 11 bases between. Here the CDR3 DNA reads TGTGCCAGCAGTCTAGGGGGGCTAGCCAAAAACATTCAGTACTTC. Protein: CASSLGGLAKNIQYF.

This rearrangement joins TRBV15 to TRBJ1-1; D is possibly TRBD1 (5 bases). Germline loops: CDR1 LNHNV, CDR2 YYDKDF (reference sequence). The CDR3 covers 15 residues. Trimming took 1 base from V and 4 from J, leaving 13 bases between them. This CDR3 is CATSRAGIYSTEAFF. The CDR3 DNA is TGTGCCACCAGCAGAGCAGGGATCTATAGCACTGAAGCTTTCTTT. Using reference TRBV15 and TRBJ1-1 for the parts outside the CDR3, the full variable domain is DAMVIQNPRYQVTQFGKPVTLSCSQTLNHNVMYWYQQKSSQAPKLLFHYYDKDFNNEADTPDNFQSRRPNTSFCFLDIRSPGLGDTAMYLCATSRAGIYSTEAFFGQGTRLTVV.

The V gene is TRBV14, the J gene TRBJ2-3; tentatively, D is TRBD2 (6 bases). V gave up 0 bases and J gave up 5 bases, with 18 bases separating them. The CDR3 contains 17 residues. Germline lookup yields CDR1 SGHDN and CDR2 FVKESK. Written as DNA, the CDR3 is TGTGCCAGCAGCCAAGATTGGAGTCGGGAGCTTGGAGATACGCAGTATTTT. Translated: CASSQDWSRELGDTQYF.

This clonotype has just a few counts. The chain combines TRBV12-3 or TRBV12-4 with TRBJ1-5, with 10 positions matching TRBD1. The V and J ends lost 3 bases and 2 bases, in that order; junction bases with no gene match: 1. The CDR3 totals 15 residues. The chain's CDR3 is CASSFGTGGNQPQHF. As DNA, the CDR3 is TGTGCCAGCAGTTTTGGGACAGGGGGCAATCAGCCCCAGCATTTT.

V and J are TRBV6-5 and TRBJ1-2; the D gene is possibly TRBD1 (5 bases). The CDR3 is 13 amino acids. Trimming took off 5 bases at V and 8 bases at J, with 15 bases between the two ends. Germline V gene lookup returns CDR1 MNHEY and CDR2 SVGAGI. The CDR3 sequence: CASSRTRDLGYTF. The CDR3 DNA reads TGTGCCAGCAGTCGGACACGGGATTTGGGCTACACCTTC.

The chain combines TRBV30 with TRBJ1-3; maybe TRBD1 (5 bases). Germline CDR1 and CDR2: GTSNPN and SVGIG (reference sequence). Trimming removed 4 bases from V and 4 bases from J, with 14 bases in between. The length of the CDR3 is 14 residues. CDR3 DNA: TGTGCCTGGAAACACGGGGCCGGGGGAAACACCATATATTTT. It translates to CAWKHGAGGNTIYF.

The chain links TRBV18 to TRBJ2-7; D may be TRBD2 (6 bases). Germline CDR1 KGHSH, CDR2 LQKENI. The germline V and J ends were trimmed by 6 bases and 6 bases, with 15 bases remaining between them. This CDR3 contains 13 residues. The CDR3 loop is CASSFRDLGEQYV. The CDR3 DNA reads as TGTGCCAGCTCCTTTAGGGACTTAGGCGAGCAGTACGTC.

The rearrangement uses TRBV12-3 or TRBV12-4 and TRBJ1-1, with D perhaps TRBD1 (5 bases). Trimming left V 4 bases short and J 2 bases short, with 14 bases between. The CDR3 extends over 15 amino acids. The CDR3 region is CASSSGRQGNTEAFF. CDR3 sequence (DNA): TGTGCCAGCAGTTCCGGCCGTCAGGGCAACACTGAAGCTTTCTTT.

This chain's CDR3 is CSGGSGETQYF. The CDR3 nucleotides read TGCAGCGGTGGGAGTGGAGAGACCCAGTACTTC. The V gene is TRBV29-1, the J gene TRBJ2-5; perhaps TRBD2 as D (5 bases). The germline V gene has CDR1 SQVTM and CDR2 ANQGSEA. V shed 7 bases and J shed 4 bases, with 10 bases lying between them. There are 11 residues in the CDR3.

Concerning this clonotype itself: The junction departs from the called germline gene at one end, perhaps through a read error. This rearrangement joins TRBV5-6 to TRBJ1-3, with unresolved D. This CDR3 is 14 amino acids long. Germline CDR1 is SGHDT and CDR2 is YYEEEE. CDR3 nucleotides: TGTGCCAGCAGCTTGGAGAGCTCTGAAAACACCATATATTTT. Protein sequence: CASSLESSENTIYF.

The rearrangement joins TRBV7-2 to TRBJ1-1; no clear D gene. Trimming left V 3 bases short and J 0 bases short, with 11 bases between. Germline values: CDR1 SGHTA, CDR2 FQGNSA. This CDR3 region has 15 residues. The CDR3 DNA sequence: TGTGCCAGCAGCTTGGATAGGAGCCTGAACACTGAAGCTTTCTTT. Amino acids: CASSLDRSLNTEAFF.

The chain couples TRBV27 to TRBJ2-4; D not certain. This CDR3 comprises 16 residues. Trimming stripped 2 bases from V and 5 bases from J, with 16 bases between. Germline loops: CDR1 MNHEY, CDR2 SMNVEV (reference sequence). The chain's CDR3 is CASSLTTNSWENIQYF. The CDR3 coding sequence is TGTGCCAGCAGTTTAACAACTAACTCTTGGGAAAACATTCAGTACTTC.

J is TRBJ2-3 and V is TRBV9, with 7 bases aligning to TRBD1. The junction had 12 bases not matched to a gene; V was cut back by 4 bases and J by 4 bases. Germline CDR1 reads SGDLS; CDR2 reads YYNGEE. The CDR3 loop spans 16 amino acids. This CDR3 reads CASSSRLSGTADTQYF. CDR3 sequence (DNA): TGTGCCAGCAGCAGCAGACTTTCCGGGACAGCAGATACGCAGTATTTT. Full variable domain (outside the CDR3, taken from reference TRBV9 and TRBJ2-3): DSGVTQTPKHLITATGQRVTLRCSPRSGDLSVYWYQQSLDQGLQFLIQYYNGEERAKGNILERFSAQQFPDLHSELNLSSLELGDSALYFCASSSRLSGTADTQYFGPGTRLTVL.

CDR3 sequence: CASSLPTSHPGLAVTYNEQFF. Written as DNA, the CDR3 is TGTGCCAGCAGTTTACCCACAAGCCATCCGGGACTAGCGGTTACCTACAATGAGCAGTTCTTC. The V gene is TRBV12-3 or TRBV12-4, the J gene TRBJ2-1; 11 nucleotides line up with TRBD2. With 2 bases clipped from V and 2 bases from J, the junction kept 17 bases outside the gene matches. The CDR3 is 21 residues long.

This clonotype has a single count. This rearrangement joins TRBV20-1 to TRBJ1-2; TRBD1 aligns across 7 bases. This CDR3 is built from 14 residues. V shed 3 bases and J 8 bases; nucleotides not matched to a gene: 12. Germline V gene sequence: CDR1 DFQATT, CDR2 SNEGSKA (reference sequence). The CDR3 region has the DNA TGCAGTGCTAGGGTCGACAGGGCGCGGGGAGGCTACACCTTC. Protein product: CSARVDRARGGYTF.

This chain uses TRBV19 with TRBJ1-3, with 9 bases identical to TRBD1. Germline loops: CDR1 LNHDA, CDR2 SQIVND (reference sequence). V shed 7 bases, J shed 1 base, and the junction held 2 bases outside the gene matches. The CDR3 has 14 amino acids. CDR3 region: CASTDRGSGNTIYF. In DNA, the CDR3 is TGTGCCAGTACGGACAGGGGTTCTGGAAACACCATATATTTT.

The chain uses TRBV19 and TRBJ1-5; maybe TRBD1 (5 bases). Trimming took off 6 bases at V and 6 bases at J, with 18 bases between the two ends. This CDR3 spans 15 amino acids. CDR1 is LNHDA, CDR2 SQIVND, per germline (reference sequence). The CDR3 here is CASSQWGGAGQPQHF. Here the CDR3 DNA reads TGTGCCAGTAGCCAGTGGGGGGGAGCCGGTCAGCCCCAGCATTTT.

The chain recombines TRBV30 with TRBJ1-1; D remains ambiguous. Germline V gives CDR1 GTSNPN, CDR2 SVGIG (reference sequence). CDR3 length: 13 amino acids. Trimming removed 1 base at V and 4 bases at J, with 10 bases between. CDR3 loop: CAWSAGKGTEAFF. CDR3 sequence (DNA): TGTGCCTGGAGTGCCGGGAAAGGCACTGAAGCTTTCTTT.

CDR3 nucleotides: TGCGCCAGCCAGGTCGGACAGGGTGGCGGTGGCTATGGCTACACCTTC. Its translation is CASQVGQGGGGYGYTF. The V call is TRBV5-1, the J call TRBJ1-2; 8 bases match TRBD1. The germline gives CDR1 SGHRS, CDR2 YFSETQ. The CDR3 loop spans 16 amino acids. V was clipped by 7 bases and J by 4 bases; unmatched bases: 15. Combining the CDR3 with reference TRBV5-1 and TRBJ1-2 gives the whole variable domain KAGVTQTPRYLIKTRGQQVTLSCSPISGHRSVSWYQQTPGQGLQFLFEYFSETQRNKGNFPGRFSGRQFSNSRSEMNVSTLELGDSALYLCASQVGQGGGGYGYTFGSGTRLTVV.

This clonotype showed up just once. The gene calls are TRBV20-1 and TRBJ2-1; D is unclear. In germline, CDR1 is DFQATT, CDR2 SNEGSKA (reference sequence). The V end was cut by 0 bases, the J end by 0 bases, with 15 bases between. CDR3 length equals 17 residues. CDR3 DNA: TGCAGTGCTAGAGAGCTTGGCTTAACAAGCTCCTACAATGAGCAGTTCTTC. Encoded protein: CSARELGLTSSYNEQFF.

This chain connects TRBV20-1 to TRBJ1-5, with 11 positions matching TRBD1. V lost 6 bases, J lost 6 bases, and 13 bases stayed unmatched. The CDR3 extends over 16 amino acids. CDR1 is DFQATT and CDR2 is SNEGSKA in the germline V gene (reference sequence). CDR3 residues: CSARTRDRGFGQPQHF. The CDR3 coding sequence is TGCAGTGCGCGCACACGGGACAGGGGGTTTGGTCAGCCCCAGCATTTT.

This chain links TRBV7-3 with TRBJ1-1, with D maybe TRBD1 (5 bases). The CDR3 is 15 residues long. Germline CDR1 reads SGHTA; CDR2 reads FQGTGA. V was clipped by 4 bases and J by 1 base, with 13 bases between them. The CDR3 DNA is TGTGCCAGCAGCTACTCGACAGCCTCGAACACTGAAGCTTTCTTT. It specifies CASSYSTASNTEAFF.

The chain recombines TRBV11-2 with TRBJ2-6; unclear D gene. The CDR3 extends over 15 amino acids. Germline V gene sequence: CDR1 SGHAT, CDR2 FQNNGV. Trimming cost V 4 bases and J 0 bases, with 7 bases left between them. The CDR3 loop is CASSSSNSGANVLTF. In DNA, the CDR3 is TGTGCCAGCAGCTCATCAAACTCTGGGGCCAACGTCCTGACTTTC.

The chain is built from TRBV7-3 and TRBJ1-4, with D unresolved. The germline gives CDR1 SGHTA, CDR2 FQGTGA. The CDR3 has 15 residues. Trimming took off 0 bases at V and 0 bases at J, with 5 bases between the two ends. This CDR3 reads CASSLTRTTNEKLFF. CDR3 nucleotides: TGTGCCAGCAGCTTAACGCGGACAACTAATGAAAAACTGTTTTTT.

The CDR3 sequence: CASSLVGTGTDTQYF. CDR3 DNA: TGTGCCAGCAGTTTAGTCGGCACCGGCACAGATACGCAGTATTTT. The chain carries TRBV12-3 or TRBV12-4 and TRBJ2-3; the D is unclear. V was trimmed by 1 base and J by 1 base, leaving 9 bases between them. The CDR3 has 15 residues.

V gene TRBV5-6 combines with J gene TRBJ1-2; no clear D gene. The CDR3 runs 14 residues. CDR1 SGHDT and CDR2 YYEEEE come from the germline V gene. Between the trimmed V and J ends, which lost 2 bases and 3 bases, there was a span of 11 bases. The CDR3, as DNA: TGTGCCAGCAGCTTTGGGCCCGGTGACTATGGCTACACCTTC. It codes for CASSFGPGDYGYTF. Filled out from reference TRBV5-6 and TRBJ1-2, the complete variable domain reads DAGVTQSPTHLIKTRGQQVTLRCSPKSGHDTVSWYQQALGQGPQFIFQYYEEEERQRGNFPDRFSGHQFPNYSSELNVNALLLGDSALYLCASSFGPGDYGYTFGSGTRLTVV.

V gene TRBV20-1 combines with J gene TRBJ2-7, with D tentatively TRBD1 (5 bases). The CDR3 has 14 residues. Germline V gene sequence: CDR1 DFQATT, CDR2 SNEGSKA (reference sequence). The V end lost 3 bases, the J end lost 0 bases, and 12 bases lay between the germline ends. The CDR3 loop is CSASLGAISYEQYF. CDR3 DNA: TGCAGTGCTAGCCTAGGGGCGATCTCCTACGAGCAGTACTTC.

This CDR3 reads CSARDLNGEGNVDEQYF. The CDR3 coding sequence is TGCAGTGCTAGAGATCTTAACGGGGAGGGCAACGTGGACGAGCAGTACTTC. The chain has TRBV20-1 and TRBJ2-7, with 7 bases that match TRBD2. This CDR3 contains 17 residues. The germline V gene has CDR1 DFQATT and CDR2 SNEGSKA (reference sequence). Trimming at V came to 0 bases and at J to 5 bases, leaving 16 bases not matched to a gene.